The following is a T cell receptor beta chain sequence with its context. There is no known antigen for this receptor. No base qualities exist here, and no much larger clone lies one base off it. This record belongs to a study of blood T cell repertoires in COVID-19 (dated by TCRdb to about 2020). Study-level background: The collaborator samples originated in the United States, Italy and Spain and spanned the acute and convalescent phases of COVID-19. The prospective study material was composed of cDNA or gDNA derived from T cells, B-cell-depleted T cells, or PBMCs. A de-identified subject ID, COVID-19 status, age in years and sex were almost always included in the sample metadata. Samples were obtained from the ongoing ImmuneRACE study (first 160 participants) and from 1,000 to 1,500 subjects provided by 6 global collaborators. Where available, HLA class I and class II types were taken from metadata supplied by the sample provider and were not determined by assay-based typing. The dataset comprised deeply sampled blood TCRbeta repertoires from subjects exposed to, actively infected with, or recovered from COVID-19. A freely available public database, intended as a resource for researchers studying the immune response to SARS-CoV-2, is where the repertoires were released.

TCRbeta CDR3 regions were amplified from genomic DNA using the immunoSEQ Assay, a bias-controlled multiplex PCR. On the authors' methods: The number of nucleated cells in each sample was estimated from the amplification of reference gene primers within the assay. To quantify the absolute abundance of each unique TCRbeta CDR3 rearrangement, sequence reads were collapsed and filtered. For each sample, productive Simpson clonality was calculated as the square root of Simpson's diversity index over productive rearrangements. TCRdb retrieved this table from immuneACCESS and kept in-frame rearrangements only. Not all clones are present; in checked studies, unresolved V genes account for under half, and no reason is known for the remainder. V and J calls and clone size are those listed in that table; D and trimming were worked out from the DNA. The sample table holds some 400,000 clones, of which nearly 90% were seen once. The ten top clones hold approximately 6.2% of the sample.

Whole blood was collected in K2EDTA tubes by collaborating institutions according to the institutions' own protocols. For TCRbeta analysis, collaborators shipped samples as frozen whole blood, isolated PBMCs, or DNA extracted from either of those sample types. The CDR3 spans 13 residues, from the cysteine through the phenylalanine. Only the CDR3 DNA stays, 39 bases, in frame from base 1. CDR1 and CDR2 are drawn from the germline V gene (reference sequence): LNHDA, SQIVND. Cut back by 7 bases and 4 bases, the V and J ends lie 13 bases apart. The paper as a whole reports these results and caveats: How much clinical and demographic metadata was included differed by source and by participant, and the metadata was provided uncurated.

Sequencing was carried out using peripheral blood. The chain is encoded by TRBV19 joined to TRBJ1-1, and possibly TRBD1, on 6 matching bases. This sequence originates from a young man with active or convalescent COVID-19. The CDR3 reads CASIMAGVTEAFF. Read as DNA, the sequence is TGTGCCAGTATAATGGCAGGGGTCACTGAAGCTTTCTTT.